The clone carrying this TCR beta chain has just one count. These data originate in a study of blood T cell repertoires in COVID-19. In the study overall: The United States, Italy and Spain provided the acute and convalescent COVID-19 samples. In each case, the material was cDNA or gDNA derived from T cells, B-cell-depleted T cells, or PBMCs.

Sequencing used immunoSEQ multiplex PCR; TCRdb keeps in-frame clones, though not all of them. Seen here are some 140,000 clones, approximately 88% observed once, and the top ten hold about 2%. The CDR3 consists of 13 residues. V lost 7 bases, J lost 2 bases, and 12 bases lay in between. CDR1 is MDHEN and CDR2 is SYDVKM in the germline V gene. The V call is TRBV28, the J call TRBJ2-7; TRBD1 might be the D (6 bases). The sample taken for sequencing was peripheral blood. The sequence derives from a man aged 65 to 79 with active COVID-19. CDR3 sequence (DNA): TGTGCCAGCAACCCTGCAGGGGCCTACGAGCAGTACTTC. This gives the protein CASNPAGAYEQYF. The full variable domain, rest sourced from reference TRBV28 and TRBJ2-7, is DVKVTQSSRYLVKRTGEKVFLECVQDMDHENMFWYRQDPGLGLRLIYFSYDVKMKEKGDIPEGYSVSREKKERFSLILESASTNQTSMYLCASNPAGAYEQYFGPGTRLTVT.